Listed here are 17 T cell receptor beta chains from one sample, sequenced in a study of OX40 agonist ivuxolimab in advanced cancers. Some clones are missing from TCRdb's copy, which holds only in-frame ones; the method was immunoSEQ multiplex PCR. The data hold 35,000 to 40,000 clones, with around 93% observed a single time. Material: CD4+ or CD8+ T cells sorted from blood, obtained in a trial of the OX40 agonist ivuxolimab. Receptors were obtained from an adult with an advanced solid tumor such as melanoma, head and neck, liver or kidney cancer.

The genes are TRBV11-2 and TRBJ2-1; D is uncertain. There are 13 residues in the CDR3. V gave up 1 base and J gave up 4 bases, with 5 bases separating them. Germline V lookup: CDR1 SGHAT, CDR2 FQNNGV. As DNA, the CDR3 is TGTGCCAGCAGCTTAGTGGCTTACAATGAGCAGTTCTTC. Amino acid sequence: CASSLVAYNEQFF.

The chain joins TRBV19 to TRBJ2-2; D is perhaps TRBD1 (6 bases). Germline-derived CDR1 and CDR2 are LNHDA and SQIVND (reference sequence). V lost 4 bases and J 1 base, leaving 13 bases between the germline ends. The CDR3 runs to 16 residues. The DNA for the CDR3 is TGTGCCAGTAGTAATCCGGGACACATGAACACCGGGGAGCTGTTTTTT. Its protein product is CASSNPGHMNTGELFF.

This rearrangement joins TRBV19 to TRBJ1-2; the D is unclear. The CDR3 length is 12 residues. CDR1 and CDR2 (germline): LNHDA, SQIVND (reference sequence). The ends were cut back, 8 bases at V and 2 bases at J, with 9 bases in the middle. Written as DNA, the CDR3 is TGTGCCAGTCAGGTCGAGAACTATGGCTACACCTTC. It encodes CASQVENYGYTF. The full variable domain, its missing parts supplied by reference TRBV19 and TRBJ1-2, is DGGITQSPKYLFRKEGQNVTLSCEQNLNHDAMYWYRQDPGQGLRLIYYSQIVNDFQKGDIAEGYSVSREKKESFPLTVTSAQKNPTAFYLCASQVENYGYTFGSGTRLTVV.

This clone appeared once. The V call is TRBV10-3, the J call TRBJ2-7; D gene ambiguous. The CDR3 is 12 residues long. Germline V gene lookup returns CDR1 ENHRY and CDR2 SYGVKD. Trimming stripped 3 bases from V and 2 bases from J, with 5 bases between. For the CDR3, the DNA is TGTGCCATCAGTGAAGGCGCCTACGAGCAGTACTTC. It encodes CAISEGAYEQYF.

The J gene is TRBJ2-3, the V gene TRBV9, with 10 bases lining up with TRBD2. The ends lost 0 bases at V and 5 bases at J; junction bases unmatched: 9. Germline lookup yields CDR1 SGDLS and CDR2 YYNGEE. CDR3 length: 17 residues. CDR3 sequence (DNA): TGTGCCAGCAGCGTAGGTGGGTCTAGCGGGAGACAAGATACGCAGTATTTT. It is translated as CASSVGGSSGRQDTQYF.

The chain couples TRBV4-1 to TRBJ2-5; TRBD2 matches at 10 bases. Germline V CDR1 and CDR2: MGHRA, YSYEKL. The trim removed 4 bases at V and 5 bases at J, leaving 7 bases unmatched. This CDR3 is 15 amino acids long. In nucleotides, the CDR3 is TGCGCCAGCAGCCCCCAGCGGGAGGGCCGCGAGACCCAGTACTTC. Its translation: CASSPQREGRETQYF.

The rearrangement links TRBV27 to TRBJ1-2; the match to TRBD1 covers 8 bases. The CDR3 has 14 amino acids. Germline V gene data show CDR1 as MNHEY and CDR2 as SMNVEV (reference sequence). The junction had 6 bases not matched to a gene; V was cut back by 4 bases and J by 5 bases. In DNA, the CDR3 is TGTGCCAGCAGTTCGACAGGGGCGGGGTATGGCTACACCTTC. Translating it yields CASSSTGAGYGYTF.

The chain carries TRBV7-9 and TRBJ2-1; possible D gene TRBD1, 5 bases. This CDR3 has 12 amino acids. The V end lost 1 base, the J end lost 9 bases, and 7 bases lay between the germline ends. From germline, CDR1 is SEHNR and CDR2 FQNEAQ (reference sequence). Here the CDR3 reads CASSLGGGEQFF. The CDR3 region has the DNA TGTGCCAGCAGCTTAGGGGGCGGTGAGCAGTTCTTC.

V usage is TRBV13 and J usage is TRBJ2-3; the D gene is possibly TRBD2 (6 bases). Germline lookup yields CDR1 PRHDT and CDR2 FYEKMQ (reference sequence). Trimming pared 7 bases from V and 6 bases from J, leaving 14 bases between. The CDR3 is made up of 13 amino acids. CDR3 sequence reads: CASTPPGGDTQYF. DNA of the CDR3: TGTGCCAGCACCCCGCCAGGAGGGGATACGCAGTATTTT. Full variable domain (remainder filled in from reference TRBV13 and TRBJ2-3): AAGVIQSPRHLIKEKRETATLKCYPIPRHDTVYWYQQGPGQDPQFLISFYEKMQSDKGSIPDRFSAQQFSDYHSELNMSSLELGDSALYFCASTPPGGDTQYFGPGTRLTVL.

CDR3 region: CASKGGLAGGHTQYF. CDR3 nucleotides: TGTGCCAGCAAAGGGGGACTAGCGGGAGGCCATACGCAGTATTTT. The J gene is TRBJ2-3, the V gene TRBV27; the match to TRBD2 covers 15 bases. Trimming took 7 bases from V and 7 from J; bases not matched to a gene: 6. The CDR3 consists of 15 residues. Germline loops: CDR1 MNHEY, CDR2 SMNVEV (reference sequence).

The chain's CDR3 is CASHATDGNQPQHF. The CDR3 DNA follows: TGTGCCAGTCACGCGACAGACGGCAATCAGCCCCAGCATTTT. The V and J genes are TRBV28 and TRBJ1-5; perhaps TRBD1 as D (5 bases). Germline CDR1 MDHEN, CDR2 SYDVKM. The CDR3 loop spans 14 amino acids. The V end lost 9 bases, the J end lost 2 bases, and 14 bases lay between the germline ends.

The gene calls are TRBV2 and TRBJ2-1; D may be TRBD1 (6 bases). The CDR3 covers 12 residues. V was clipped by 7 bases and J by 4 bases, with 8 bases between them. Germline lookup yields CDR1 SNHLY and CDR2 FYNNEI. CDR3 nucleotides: TGTGCCAGCATAGGGGGTTACAATGAGCAGTTCTTC. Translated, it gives CASIGGYNEQFF.

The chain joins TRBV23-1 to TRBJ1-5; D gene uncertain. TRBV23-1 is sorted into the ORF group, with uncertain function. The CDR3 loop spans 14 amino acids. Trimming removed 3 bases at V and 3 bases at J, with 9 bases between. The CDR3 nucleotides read TGCGCCAGCAGTCAGGTAGCAGACAATCAGCCCCAGCATTTT. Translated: CASSQVADNQPQHF.

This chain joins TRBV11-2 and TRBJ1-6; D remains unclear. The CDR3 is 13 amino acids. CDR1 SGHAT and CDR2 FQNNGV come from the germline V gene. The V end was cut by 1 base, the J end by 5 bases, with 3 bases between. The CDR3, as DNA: TGTGCCAGCAGCTTAGCGAATAATTCACCCCTCCACTTT. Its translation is CASSLANNSPLHF.

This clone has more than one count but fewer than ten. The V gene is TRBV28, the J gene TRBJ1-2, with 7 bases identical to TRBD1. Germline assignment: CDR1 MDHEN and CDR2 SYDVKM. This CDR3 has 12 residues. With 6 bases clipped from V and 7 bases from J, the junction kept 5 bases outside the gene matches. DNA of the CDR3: TGTGCCAGCAGCCCCAGGGGGAGTGGCTACACCTTC. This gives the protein CASSPRGSGYTF.

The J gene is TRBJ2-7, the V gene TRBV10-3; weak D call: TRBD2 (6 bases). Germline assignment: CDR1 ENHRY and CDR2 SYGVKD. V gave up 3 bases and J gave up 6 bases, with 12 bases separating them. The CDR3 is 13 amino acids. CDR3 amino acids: CAISDLGGTEQYF. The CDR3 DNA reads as TGTGCCATCAGTGACCTAGGAGGGACCGAGCAGTACTTC.

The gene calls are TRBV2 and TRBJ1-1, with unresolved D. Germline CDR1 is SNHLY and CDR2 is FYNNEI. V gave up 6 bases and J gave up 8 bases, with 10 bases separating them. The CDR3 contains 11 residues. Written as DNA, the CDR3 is TGTGCCAGCAGCCAGGCTGGGGAAGCTTTCTTT. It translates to CASSQAGEAFF.